One sample yielded the 14 T cell receptor beta chains listed below, sequenced in a study of human T cells and chemical hapten exposure. Specified time point: pre-sensitization, week 0. Treatment reported: therapeutic diphenylcyclopropenone sensitization with weekly scalp DPC. TCRdb itself ran the RACE reads through MiXCR, one entry per CDR3 protein. The table records 150,000 to 200,000 distinct CDR3 sequences, around 30% of them present only once. The source material was whole blood, sampled in connection with sensitization to the hapten diphenylcyclopropenone (DPC). The receptors originated from a woman younger than 45 with alopecia areata. Some clones in this sample may be carry-over from other donors' samples.

This clonotype was counted a few times. The chain's CDR3 is CSVIVTFYEQFF. Here the CDR3 DNA reads TGCAGCGTTATAGTTACTTTCTATGAGCAGTTCTTC. The V call is TRBV29-1, the J call TRBJ2-1; no reliable D call. Germline V gives CDR1 SQVTM, CDR2 ANQGSEA. V gave up 5 bases and J gave up 8 bases, with 13 bases separating them. This CDR3 region has 12 residues.

In its sample, this clonotype was seen many times. The chain carries TRBV15 and TRBJ1-1; TRBD1 matches at 7 bases. This CDR3 region has 12 residues. Looked up from germline, CDR1 is LNHNV and CDR2 is YYDKDF (reference sequence). Losses at the gene ends were 1 base for V and 11 bases for J; bases not matched to a gene: 4. The DNA for the CDR3 is TGTGCCACCAGCAGAGGTGACAGGGTGGCTTTCTTT. Translating it yields CATSRGDRVAFF.

CDR3 nucleotides: TGCAGCGCCGGCGGGCAGGGATCTACTAATGAAAAACTGTTTTTT. The encoded protein is CSAGGQGSTNEKLFF. The chain employs TRBV29-1 and TRBJ1-4; the D gene is possibly TRBD1 (5 bases). The CDR3 is made up of 15 amino acids. Germline assignment: CDR1 SQVTM and CDR2 ANQGSEA. Trimming shortened V by 7 bases and J by 2 bases, and 17 bases separated the two germline ends. Full variable domain (missing parts from reference TRBV29-1 and TRBJ1-4): SAVISQKPSRDICQRGTSLTIQCQVDSQVTMMFWYRQQPGQSLTLIATANQGSEATYESGFVIDKFPISRPNLTFSTLTVSNMSPEDSSIYLCSAGGQGSTNEKLFFGSGTQLSVL.

The chain links TRBV28 to TRBJ2-7; 8 bases match TRBD1. The CDR3 contains 15 residues. With V trimmed by 6 bases and J by 1 base, 8 bases remained unmatched. The germline CDR1 and CDR2 sequences are MDHEN and SYDVKM. This CDR3 reads CASSTKTGASYEQYF. For the CDR3, the DNA is TGTGCCAGCAGCACAAAGACAGGGGCTTCCTACGAGCAGTACTTC.

V gene TRBV20-1 combines with J gene TRBJ2-5, with 9 bases identical to TRBD2. The CDR3 is made up of 14 amino acids. The germline V gene has CDR1 DFQATT and CDR2 SNEGSKA (reference sequence). Trimming cost V 2 bases and J 1 base; bases outside gene matches: 2. The CDR3 sequence: CSARLGLAQETQYF. The CDR3 DNA reads TGCAGTGCTAGACTGGGACTAGCCCAAGAGACCCAGTACTTC.

The chain employs TRBV7-2 and TRBJ2-2; D is ambiguous. The CDR3 totals 16 residues. CDR1 SGHTA and CDR2 FQGNSA come from the germline V gene. Trimming removed 2 bases at V and 1 base at J, with 11 bases between. DNA of the CDR3: TGTGCCAGCAGCTTAACCCCACCCGGGAACACCGGGGAGCTGTTTTTT. This gives the protein CASSLTPPGNTGELFF.

This clonotype turned up a few times. Written as DNA, the CDR3 is TGCAGTTCAACCCCCCTGGTTGGTTCCTACGAGCAGTACTTC. Translating gives CSSTPLVGSYEQYF. The rearrangement uses TRBV20-1 and TRBJ2-7, with D unclear. Per germline, CDR1 DFQATT and CDR2 SNEGSKA (reference sequence). This CDR3 spans 14 amino acids. With 8 bases removed from V and 1 base from J, the gap between germline ends came to 18 bases.

The chain links TRBV11-2 to TRBJ2-3; D not certain. CDR1 and CDR2 (germline): SGHAT, FQNNGV. The CDR3 extends over 16 amino acids. Deletions cut 4 bases from V and 2 bases from J, with 16 bases between. CDR3: CASSSRSDAFTDTQYF. CDR3 nucleotides: TGTGCCAGCAGCTCCCGGTCGGACGCCTTCACAGATACGCAGTATTTT.

This clonotype came up a few times. The chain links TRBV27 to TRBJ1-2; 10 nucleotides align to TRBD1. V was pared by 5 bases and J by 8 bases, with 5 bases of the junction left unmatched. This CDR3 is built from 13 residues. CDR1 is MNHEY and CDR2 is SMNVEV in the germline V gene (reference sequence). CDR3 in DNA: TGTGCCAGCAGTCCCGGGACAGGGGTCGGCTACACCTTC. This translates into CASSPGTGVGYTF.

This clonotype was seen only a few times. V is TRBV6-4 and J is TRBJ2-7; D gene ambiguous. Trimming stripped 6 bases from V and 2 bases from J, with 2 bases between. The CDR3 has 10 residues. Per germline, CDR1 MRHNA and CDR2 SNTAGT. The CDR3 nucleotides read TGTGCCAGCAGACCCTACGAGCAGTACTTC. Protein sequence: CASRPYEQYF.

In this sample, this clonotype turned up a few times. The V and J genes are TRBV7-2 and TRBJ1-2; 7 positions agree with TRBD1. The CDR3 extends over 15 amino acids. Germline V lookup: CDR1 SGHTA, CDR2 FQGNSA. V trimming: 6 bases; J trimming: 9 bases; junction bases outside the gene matches: 16. This chain's CDR3 is CASSLMTGKEGSYTF. The CDR3 DNA follows: TGTGCCAGCAGTTTAATGACAGGGAAGGAGGGTAGCTACACCTTC.

The V gene is TRBV28, the J gene TRBJ1-1, with 11 bases that match TRBD1. Germline loops: CDR1 MDHEN, CDR2 SYDVKM. The CDR3 covers 15 residues. V trimming: 4 bases; J trimming: 3 bases; junction bases outside the gene matches: 4. The CDR3 loop is CASSSPGQGDTEAFF. CDR3 in DNA: TGTGCCAGCAGTTCACCGGGACAGGGGGACACTGAAGCTTTCTTT.

The chain joins TRBV20-1 to TRBJ1-6; a weak D match, TRBD1 (5 bases). CDR1 and CDR2 (germline): DFQATT, SNEGSKA (reference sequence). The length of the CDR3 is 19 residues. Trimming left V 1 base short and J 6 bases short, with 25 bases between. The CDR3 sequence is CSARALVGGSRVGNSPLHF. The CDR3 bases are TGCAGTGCTAGAGCGCTAGTCGGAGGCTCCAGGGTCGGTAATTCACCCCTCCACTTT.

The V call is TRBV12-3 or TRBV12-4, the J call TRBJ1-1; D may be TRBD1 (5 bases). The CDR3 has 11 residues. Trimming removed 6 bases from V and 13 bases from J, with 15 bases in between. The CDR3 DNA sequence: TGTGCCAGCAGCCGCGGGGAGGGGAGTTTCTTT. The encoded protein is CASSRGEGSFF.